The entry below describes one TCR beta chain. Generated by immunoSEQ multiplex PCR, the TCRdb table keeps only in-frame clones and is missing some. The data show some 96,000 clones, with less than 90% seen just once and 7% to 9% held by the top ten. The data originate from a study of blood T cell repertoires in COVID-19. The material sequenced was peripheral blood. This TCR was recovered from a man aged 25-45 years in a cohort sampled during active COVID-19.

For the CDR3, the DNA is TGCGCCAGCAGCTTCGAGGGGACAGCCTCTGGAAACACCATATATTTT. Its translation is CASSFEGTASGNTIYF. This chain uses TRBV5-1 with TRBJ1-3; 7 bases are shared with TRBD1. Unmatched junction bases numbered 5, after V lost 2 bases and J lost 0 bases. The CDR3 has 16 residues. The germline gives CDR1 SGHRS, CDR2 YFSETQ.